This T cell receptor beta chain was captured in a study of blood T cells in healthy people across ages. Study-wide results and caveats: Diversity estimates from one million T cells were considered underestimates.

Germline lookup yields CDR1 KGHDR and CDR2 SFDVKD. The CDR3 loop spans 14 amino acids. The V end lost 6 bases, the J end lost 0 bases, and 8 bases lay between the germline ends. For the second PCR, which ran for about 7 to 11 cycles, a sample-barcoded 5' primer and a J-beta primer mix were used. Sequencing yielded, for each sample, at least 2.5 million paired-end reads carrying CDR3. TCRdb reprocessed the 5' RACE reads via MiXCR and lists one record per CDR3 protein. The table includes about 1.6 million distinct CDR3 sequences, roughly 32% detected once. Each donor supplied ten milliliters of peripheral blood. PBMCs were isolated at a quantity of at least 6 million per sample. In regard to this clonotype: Its antigen is currently unknown.

The rearrangement uses TRBV24-1 and TRBJ1-5; D remains ambiguous. This TCR was sampled from a woman aged 25 to 45 in good health. The sample was blood. CDR3 in amino acids: CATSSLDSNQPQHF. The CDR3 DNA sequence: TGTGCCACCAGTTCACTGGATAGCAATCAGCCCCAGCATTTT.